Listed below are T cell receptor beta chains from one sample, sequenced in a study of shared clonotypes between healthy human individuals. Here immunoSEQ multiplex PCR was the method, and the copy in TCRdb shows in-frame clones only, minus some. The data show roughly 2 million clones, 90% to 96% seen once. The material sequenced was naive CD4+ T cells sorted from blood. These receptors all stem from a man younger than 35 in good health. Each CDR3 is given with its conserved first and last residue. Each record gives: D gene, V gene, clone size, J gene, CDR3 protein, CDR3 DNA. D genes are given only for firm matches. Where a row states a size, it is once, few, many or the class of an expanded clone; other rows omit it.

d_call: TRBD1
v_call: TRBV6-1
clone_size: .
j_call: TRBJ1-5
cdr3_aa: CASSEGRGQQPQHF
cdr3_nt: TGTGCCAGCAGTGAAGGGAGGGGACAGCAGCCCCAGCATTTT

d_call: .
v_call: TRBV6-6
clone_size: .
j_call: TRBJ1-2
cdr3_aa: CASSKGQFYGYTF
cdr3_nt: TGTGCCAGCAGTAAGGGGCAGTTCTATGGCTACACCTTC

d_call: TRBD2
v_call: TRBV5-1
clone_size: once
j_call: TRBJ2-7
cdr3_aa: CASSVDGEGYYEQYF
cdr3_nt: TGCGCCAGCAGCGTCGACGGGGAGGGATACTACGAGCAGTACTTC

d_call: .
v_call: TRBV19
clone_size: .
j_call: TRBJ1-5
cdr3_aa: CASSIQGQPQHF
cdr3_nt: TGTGCCAGTAGTATACAGGGTCAGCCCCAGCATTTT

d_call: .
v_call: TRBV28
clone_size: .
j_call: TRBJ2-7
cdr3_aa: CASNGIAYEQYF
cdr3_nt: TGTGCCTCAAACGGCATAGCCTACGAGCAGTACTTC

d_call: TRBD1
v_call: TRBV5-1
clone_size: .
j_call: TRBJ2-3
cdr3_aa: CASSLAQGWDTQYF
cdr3_nt: TGCGCCAGCAGCTTGGCACAGGGGTGGGATACGCAGTATTTT

d_call: .
v_call: TRBV12-5
clone_size: .
j_call: TRBJ2-7
cdr3_aa: CASGPSDGLYEQYF
cdr3_nt: TGTGCTAGTGGTCCCTCGGACGGCCTCTACGAGCAGTACTTC

d_call: .
v_call: TRBV2
clone_size: .
j_call: TRBJ1-1
cdr3_aa: CASSGRQNTEAFF
cdr3_nt: TGTGCCAGCAGTGGACGGCAAAACACTGAAGCTTTCTTT

d_call: .
v_call: TRBV14
clone_size: .
j_call: TRBJ1-1
cdr3_aa: CASSLGPMNTEAFF
cdr3_nt: TGTGCCAGCAGTCTCGGGCCCATGAACACTGAAGCTTTCTTT

d_call: TRBD1
v_call: TRBV6-1
clone_size: .
j_call: TRBJ1-2
cdr3_aa: CASSETDRGGYTF
cdr3_nt: TGTGCCAGCAGTGAAACCGACAGGGGTGGCTACACCTTC

d_call: .
v_call: TRBV11-2
clone_size: .
j_call: TRBJ2-1
cdr3_aa: CASSLALGNNEQFF
cdr3_nt: TGTGCCAGCAGCTTAGCGCTGGGGAACAATGAGCAGTTCTTC

d_call: .
v_call: TRBV9
clone_size: .
j_call: TRBJ2-3
cdr3_aa: CASSVGGFADTQYF
cdr3_nt: TGTGCCAGCAGCGTAGGGGGGTTCGCAGATACGCAGTATTTT

d_call: .
v_call: TRBV9
clone_size: .
j_call: TRBJ2-1
cdr3_aa: CASSTQGKNEQFF
cdr3_nt: TGTGCCAGCAGCACCCAAGGGAAGAATGAGCAGTTCTTC

d_call: TRBD1
v_call: TRBV9
clone_size: .
j_call: TRBJ1-4
cdr3_aa: CASSAGDRGIFNEKLFF
cdr3_nt: TGTGCCAGCAGCGCGGGGGACAGAGGAATTTTTAATGAAAAACTGTTTTTT

d_call: .
v_call: TRBV27
clone_size: .
j_call: TRBJ2-6
cdr3_aa: CASSFRSGANVLTF
cdr3_nt: TGTGCCAGCAGTTTTAGGTCTGGGGCCAACGTCCTGACTTTC

d_call: TRBD1
v_call: TRBV15
clone_size: .
j_call: TRBJ1-2
cdr3_aa: CATSRQGAGGYTF
cdr3_nt: TGTGCCACCAGCAGACAGGGGGCGGGTGGCTACACCTTC

d_call: .
v_call: TRBV30
clone_size: .
j_call: TRBJ1-2
cdr3_aa: CAWSGDGYTF
cdr3_nt: TGTGCCTGGTCTGGGGACGGCTACACCTTC

d_call: .
v_call: TRBV30
clone_size: .
j_call: TRBJ2-2
cdr3_aa: CAWSSGRANTGELFF
cdr3_nt: TGTGCCTGGAGTTCGGGCAGGGCTAACACCGGGGAGCTGTTTTTT

d_call: TRBD1
v_call: TRBV10-3
clone_size: .
j_call: TRBJ2-2
cdr3_aa: CAISERAPGQGNTGELFF
cdr3_nt: TGTGCCATCAGTGAGAGGGCTCCGGGACAGGGTAACACCGGGGAGCTGTTTTTT

d_call: TRBD1
v_call: TRBV5-1
clone_size: .
j_call: TRBJ2-5
cdr3_aa: CASSFAGTGVETQYF
cdr3_nt: TGCGCCAGCAGCTTCGCCGGGACAGGAGTAGAGACCCAGTACTTC

d_call: .
v_call: TRBV5-1
clone_size: .
j_call: TRBJ2-7
cdr3_aa: CASSLMEGAWQYF
cdr3_nt: TGCGCCAGCAGCTTGATGGAGGGGGCATGGCAGTACTTC

d_call: TRBD1
v_call: TRBV5-1
clone_size: .
j_call: TRBJ1-4
cdr3_aa: CASSGTGTTNEKLFF
cdr3_nt: TGCGCCAGCAGCGGGACAGGGACGACTAATGAAAAACTGTTTTTT

d_call: .
v_call: TRBV6-5
clone_size: .
j_call: TRBJ1-1
cdr3_aa: CDARSGNTEAFF
cdr3_nt: TGTGACGCGCGGTCGGGAAACACTGAAGCTTTCTTT

d_call: .
v_call: TRBV14
clone_size: .
j_call: TRBJ2-4
cdr3_aa: CASSQATTARNIQYF
cdr3_nt: TGTGCCAGCAGCCAGGCTACTACCGCTAGGAACATTCAGTACTTC

d_call: .
v_call: TRBV11-1
clone_size: .
j_call: TRBJ2-3
cdr3_aa: CASSLRTRGTDTQYF
cdr3_nt: TGTGCCAGCAGCCTAAGAACGCGGGGCACAGATACGCAGTATTTT

d_call: .
v_call: TRBV6-6
clone_size: .
j_call: TRBJ2-1
cdr3_aa: CASTNRVGSSYNEQFF
cdr3_nt: TGTGCCAGCACAAACAGGGTAGGGAGCTCCTACAATGAGCAGTTCTTC

d_call: .
v_call: TRBV5-1
clone_size: .
j_call: TRBJ2-7
cdr3_aa: CASSLMTPSYEQYF
cdr3_nt: TGCGCCAGCAGCTTGATGACTCCCTCCTACGAGCAGTACTTC

d_call: TRBD1
v_call: TRBV13
clone_size: once
j_call: TRBJ2-5
cdr3_aa: CASSPGTGVGTQYF
cdr3_nt: TGTGCCAGCAGCCCCGGGACAGGGGTTGGGACCCAGTACTTC

d_call: .
v_call: TRBV4-3
clone_size: .
j_call: TRBJ2-3
cdr3_aa: CASSQPLQTSTDTQYF
cdr3_nt: TGCGCCAGCAGCCAACCTCTGCAGACTAGCACAGATACGCAGTATTTT

d_call: TRBD2
v_call: TRBV11-2
clone_size: .
j_call: TRBJ2-7
cdr3_aa: CASSYGTSGVLQYF
cdr3_nt: TGTGCCAGCAGCTATGGGACTAGCGGAGTCCTGCAGTACTTC

d_call: TRBD2
v_call: TRBV5-1
clone_size: .
j_call: TRBJ2-5
cdr3_aa: CASRRSGTTQETQYF
cdr3_nt: TGCGCCAGCAGACGTTCCGGGACTACTCAAGAGACCCAGTACTTC

d_call: .
v_call: TRBV20-1
clone_size: .
j_call: TRBJ2-3
cdr3_aa: CSAHDTDTQYF
cdr3_nt: TGCAGTGCTCATGACACAGATACGCAGTATTTT

d_call: TRBD1
v_call: TRBV27
clone_size: .
j_call: TRBJ2-1
cdr3_aa: CASSLRQGHNEQFF
cdr3_nt: TGTGCCAGCAGTTTGAGACAGGGGCACAATGAGCAGTTCTTC

d_call: .
v_call: TRBV2
clone_size: .
j_call: TRBJ1-4
cdr3_aa: CASNRDNEKLFF
cdr3_nt: TGTGCCAGCAACAGGGATAATGAAAAACTGTTTTTT

d_call: .
v_call: TRBV19
clone_size: .
j_call: TRBJ2-1
cdr3_aa: CASSILPPTTSSYNEQFF
cdr3_nt: TGTGCCAGTAGTATACTCCCCCCCACAACGAGCTCCTACAATGAGCAGTTCTTC

d_call: .
v_call: TRBV6-6
clone_size: .
j_call: TRBJ1-3
cdr3_aa: CASSYSRHPSGNTIYF
cdr3_nt: TGTGCCAGCAGTTACTCGAGACATCCCTCTGGAAACACCATATATTTT

d_call: .
v_call: TRBV19
clone_size: .
j_call: TRBJ2-2
cdr3_aa: CASSRLENTGELFF
cdr3_nt: TGTGCCAGTAGTCGGTTAGAGAACACCGGGGAGCTGTTTTTT

d_call: .
v_call: TRBV5-1
clone_size: .
j_call: TRBJ2-5
cdr3_aa: CASSLASRLGETQYF
cdr3_nt: TGCGCCAGCAGCTTGGCGTCGCGCCTGGGAGAGACCCAGTACTTC

d_call: .
v_call: TRBV9
clone_size: once
j_call: TRBJ2-5
cdr3_aa: CASSAAYRGQQETQYF
cdr3_nt: TGTGCCAGCAGCGCAGCCTATCGCGGCCAACAAGAGACCCAGTACTTC

d_call: TRBD1
v_call: TRBV19
clone_size: .
j_call: TRBJ1-6
cdr3_aa: CASSTSTGHNSPLHF
cdr3_nt: TGTGCCAGTAGTACTTCGACAGGGCATAATTCACCCCTCCACTTT

d_call: .
v_call: TRBV27
clone_size: .
j_call: TRBJ2-2
cdr3_aa: CASSQAEAGTGELFF
cdr3_nt: TGTGCCAGCAGTCAAGCGGAGGCCGGGACCGGGGAGCTGTTTTTT

d_call: .
v_call: TRBV19
clone_size: .
j_call: TRBJ1-6
cdr3_aa: CASRIPGTPNSPLHF
cdr3_nt: TGTGCCAGTAGGATTCCTGGGACCCCTAATTCACCCCTCCACTTT

d_call: .
v_call: TRBV5-1
clone_size: .
j_call: TRBJ2-7
cdr3_aa: CASSLGATPLQYF
cdr3_nt: TGCGCCAGCAGCTTGGGGGCCACCCCGCTGCAGTACTTC

d_call: TRBD1
v_call: TRBV6-1
clone_size: .
j_call: TRBJ2-7
cdr3_aa: CASTRRQGDSYEQYF
cdr3_nt: TGTGCCAGCACCCGGCGACAGGGGGATTCCTACGAGCAGTACTTC

d_call: .
v_call: TRBV2
clone_size: once
j_call: TRBJ2-7
cdr3_aa: CASGRDEQYF
cdr3_nt: TGTGCCAGCGGAAGGGACGAGCAGTACTTC

d_call: .
v_call: TRBV5-5
clone_size: .
j_call: TRBJ1-6
cdr3_aa: CASSATPPANTLHF
cdr3_nt: TGTGCCAGCAGCGCTACACCACCGGCTAATACCCTCCACTTT

d_call: TRBD1
v_call: TRBV6-1
clone_size: .
j_call: TRBJ2-5
cdr3_aa: CASSRQGASGETQYF
cdr3_nt: TGTGCCAGCAGTCGACAGGGGGCAAGCGGGGAGACCCAGTACTTC

d_call: TRBD1
v_call: TRBV6-5
clone_size: .
j_call: TRBJ1-3
cdr3_aa: CASRATGGSGNTIYF
cdr3_nt: TGTGCCAGCAGAGCGACAGGGGGCTCTGGAAACACCATATATTTT

d_call: TRBD1
v_call: TRBV29-1
clone_size: .
j_call: TRBJ2-7
cdr3_aa: CSVGTAYEQYF
cdr3_nt: TGCAGCGTGGGGACAGCCTACGAGCAGTACTTC

d_call: .
v_call: TRBV21-1
clone_size: .
j_call: TRBJ2-7
cdr3_aa: CASSKEGPVSLYF
cdr3_nt: TGTGCCAGCAGCAAAGAGGGACCCGTTTCTCTTTACTTC

d_call: .
v_call: TRBV28
clone_size: .
j_call: TRBJ1-4
cdr3_aa: CASSWTSATNEKLFF
cdr3_nt: TGTGCCAGCAGTTGGACGTCCGCAACTAATGAAAAACTGTTTTTT

d_call: .
v_call: TRBV21-1
clone_size: .
j_call: TRBJ2-7
cdr3_aa: CASKYDNVDEQYF
cdr3_nt: TGTGCCAGCAAATACGACAACGTGGACGAGCAGTACTTC

d_call: .
v_call: TRBV28
clone_size: .
j_call: TRBJ1-2
cdr3_aa: CASLAPGYGYTF
cdr3_nt: TGTGCCAGCCTCGCGCCGGGTTATGGCTACACCTTC